The T cell receptor beta chain described here comes from a study of metastatic and nonmetastatic thyroid tumors. About the research overall: Thyroid patients, malignant and benign, had repertoires compared across blood and tumor or nodule tissue.

In the case of this clone: No antigen is known for it. One end of the junction fails to match germline, which may point to a read error.

Thyroid surgery was preceded by no treatment in any patient. Germline lookup yields CDR1 SGHTA and CDR2 FQGTGA. The CDR3 sequence is 16 residues long. In the source study's methods: Clinicopathological groups of papillary thyroid cancer showed CDR3 differences that were used to build a distant-metastasis classifier. TCRdb re-called the PCR reads with MiXCR. TCRdb's processing, not the authors' own work, is the source of the V and J calls. The sample has roughly 29,000 clones; roughly 19% are singletons. General study results and limits: Malignant tumors reportedly showed significantly higher TCR beta diversity than benign nodules in both blood and tumor.

The chain has TRBV7-3 and TRBJ2-3; TRBD2 agrees at 9 bases. The TCR sequence derives from a female donor with papillary thyroid cancer or a benign thyroid nodule (not recorded which). Some clones in this sample may be carry-over from other donors' samples. The sequencing input was blood. The chain's CDR3 is CVSSADPSGAKDTQYF. As DNA, the CDR3 is TGTGTCAGCAGCGCGGACCCTAGCGGGGCCAAAGATACGCAGTATTTT.